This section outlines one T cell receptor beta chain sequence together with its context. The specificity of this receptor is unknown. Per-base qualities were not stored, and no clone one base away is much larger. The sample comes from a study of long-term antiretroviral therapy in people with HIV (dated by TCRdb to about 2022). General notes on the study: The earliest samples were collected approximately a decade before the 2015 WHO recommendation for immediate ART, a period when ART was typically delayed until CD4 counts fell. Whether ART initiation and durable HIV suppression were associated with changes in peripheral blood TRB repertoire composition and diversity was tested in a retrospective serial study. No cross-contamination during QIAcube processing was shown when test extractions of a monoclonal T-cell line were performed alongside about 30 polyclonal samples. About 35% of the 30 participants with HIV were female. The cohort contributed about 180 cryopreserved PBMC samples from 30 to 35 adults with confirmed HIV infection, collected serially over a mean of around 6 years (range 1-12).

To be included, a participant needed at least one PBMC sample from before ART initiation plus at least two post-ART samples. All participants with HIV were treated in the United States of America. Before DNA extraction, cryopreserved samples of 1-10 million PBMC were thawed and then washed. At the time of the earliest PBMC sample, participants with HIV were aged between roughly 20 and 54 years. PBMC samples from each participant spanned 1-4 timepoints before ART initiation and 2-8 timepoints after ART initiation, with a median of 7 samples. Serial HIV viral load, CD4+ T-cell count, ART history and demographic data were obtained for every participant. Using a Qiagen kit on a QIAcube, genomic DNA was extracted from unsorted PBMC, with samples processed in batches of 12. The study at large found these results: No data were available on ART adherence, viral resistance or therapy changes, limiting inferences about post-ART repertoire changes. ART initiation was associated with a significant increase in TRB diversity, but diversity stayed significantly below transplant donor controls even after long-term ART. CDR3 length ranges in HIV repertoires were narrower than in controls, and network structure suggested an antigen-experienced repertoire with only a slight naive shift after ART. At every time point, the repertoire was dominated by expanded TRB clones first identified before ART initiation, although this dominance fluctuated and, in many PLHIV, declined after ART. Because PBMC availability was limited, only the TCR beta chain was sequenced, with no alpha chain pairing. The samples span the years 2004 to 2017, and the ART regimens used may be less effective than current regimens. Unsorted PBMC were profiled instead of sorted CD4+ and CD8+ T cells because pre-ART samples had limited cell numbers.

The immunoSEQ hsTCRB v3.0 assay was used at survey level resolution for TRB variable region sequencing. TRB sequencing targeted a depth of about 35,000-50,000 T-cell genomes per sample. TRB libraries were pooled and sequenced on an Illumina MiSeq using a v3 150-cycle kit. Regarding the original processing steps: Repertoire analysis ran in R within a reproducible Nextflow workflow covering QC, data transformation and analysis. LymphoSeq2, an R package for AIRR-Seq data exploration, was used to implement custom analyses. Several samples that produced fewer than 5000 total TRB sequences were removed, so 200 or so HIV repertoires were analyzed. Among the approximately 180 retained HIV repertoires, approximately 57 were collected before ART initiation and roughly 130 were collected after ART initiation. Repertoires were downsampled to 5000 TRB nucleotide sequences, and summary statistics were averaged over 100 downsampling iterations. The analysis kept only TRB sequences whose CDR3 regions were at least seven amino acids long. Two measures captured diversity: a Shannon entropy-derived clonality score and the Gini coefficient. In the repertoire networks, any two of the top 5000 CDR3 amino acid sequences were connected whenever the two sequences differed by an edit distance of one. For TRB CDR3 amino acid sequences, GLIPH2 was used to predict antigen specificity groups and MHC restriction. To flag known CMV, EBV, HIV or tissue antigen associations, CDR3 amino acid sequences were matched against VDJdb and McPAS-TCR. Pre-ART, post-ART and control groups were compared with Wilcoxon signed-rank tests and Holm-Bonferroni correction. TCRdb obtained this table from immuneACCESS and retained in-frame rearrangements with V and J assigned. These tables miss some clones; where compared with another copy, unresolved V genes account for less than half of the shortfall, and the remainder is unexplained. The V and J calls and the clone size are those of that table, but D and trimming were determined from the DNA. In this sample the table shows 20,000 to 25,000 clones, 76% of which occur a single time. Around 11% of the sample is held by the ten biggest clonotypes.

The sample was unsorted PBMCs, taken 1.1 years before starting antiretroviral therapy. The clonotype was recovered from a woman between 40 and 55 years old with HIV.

The CDR3 is CASSSNRGYEQYF. The DNA sequence is TGTGCCAGCAGTTCCAACAGGGGCTACGAGCAGTACTTC. The V gene is TRBV27 and the J gene is TRBJ2-7; the junction holds 7 bases that match TRBD1. From cysteine to phenylalanine, the CDR3 is 13 amino acids long. Of all the DNA, just the CDR3 is kept, 39 bases in frame from base 1. From V the trimming removes 4 bases and from J it removes 3 bases, while the gene matches leave 3 bases of the junction unaccounted for. In the germline V gene (reference sequence), CDR1 corresponds to MNHEY and CDR2 to SMNVEV.